This T cell receptor (beta chain) came from a study of low-dose radiotherapy and immunotherapy resistance in tumors. Turning to the study itself: Radiation delivery to Cohort 1 consisted of 0.5 Gy per fraction every 2 weeks, summing to 6.5 Gy. Every two weeks patients got nivolumab 240 mg flat dose, plus ipilimumab 1 mg/kg every six weeks, intravenously. The study administered intravenous cyclophosphamide at 200 mg/m2 every two weeks, one day ahead of radiation and immunotherapy.

The CDR3 contains 15 residues. TRAV- and TRBV-specific primers were used for first-strand cDNA, which covered alpha and beta chains. TCR amplification used approximately 19 PCR cycles, a constant-region primer and a V-primer adapter. TCRdb processed the reads anew with MiXCR; each CDR3 protein has one entry. The sample gives about 30,000 distinct CDR3 sequences, 45% to 50% of which show up once; about 5.7% is in the top ten. Sample time point: after trial treatment. Treatment denoted: LDRT plus nivolumab, ipilimumab, low-dose cyclophosphamide and aspirin (RACIN trial). Patients eligible had advanced solid tumors without tumor-infiltrating lymphocytes. Details on this clonotype: The likely explanation is a read error, given a far larger clone one base away.

The clonotype was recovered from a male donor with gallbladder cancer. The V call is TRBV5-3, the J call TRBJ2-1; unclear D gene. TRBV5-3 has ORF status, its function being uncertain. The sample here was PBMCs, taken after low-dose radiotherapy plus immunotherapy. CDR3 sequence (DNA): TGTGCCAGCAGCTTAGGAATGGGATCGGACAATGAGCAGTTCTTC. As protein: CASSLGMGSDNEQFF.